The 32 T cell receptor beta chains presented below share a single source sample, sequenced in a study of shared clonotypes between healthy human individuals. The repertoire was sequenced with immunoSEQ multiplex PCR; TCRdb's copy has only in-frame clones and lacks some. The sample lists approximately 650,000 clones, nearly 97% occurring once. Naive-designated CD8 cells lacked CD45RO, were positively enriched for CCR7, and omitted terminally differentiated effector memory CD45RA+ cells. Sequencing was done on a sample of naive CD8+ T cells sorted from blood. The source is a woman in her twenties or thirties in good health.

The CDR3 DNA reads as TGTGCCAGCGGGACGTACTCCTACACCGGGGAGCTGTTTTTT. This gives the protein CASGTYSYTGELFF. The gene calls are TRBV6-6 and TRBJ2-2; TRBD1 or TRBD2 may be the D gene (5 bases each). This CDR3 comprises 14 residues. Germline CDR1 MNHNY, CDR2 SVGAGI (reference sequence). Trimming pared 8 bases from V and 3 bases from J, leaving 13 bases between.

This chain links TRBV6-1 with TRBJ1-5; D is possibly TRBD1 (5 bases). The CDR3 totals 16 residues. V lost 2 bases to trimming and J lost 2 bases, with 13 bases between them. CDR1 MNHNS and CDR2 SASEGT come from the germline V gene. The CDR3 nucleotides are TGTGCCAGCAGTGAATTCAGGGTTCCGGGCAATCAGCCCCAGCATTTT. This codes for CASSEFRVPGNQPQHF.

V and J are TRBV19 and TRBJ2-2; 12 bases agree with TRBD2. The CDR3 is made up of 15 amino acids. Unmatched junction bases numbered 2, after V lost 4 bases and J lost 5 bases. The germline CDR1 and CDR2 sequences are LNHDA and SQIVND (reference sequence). The CDR3 here is CASSTGLAGTGELFF. CDR3 nucleotide sequence: TGTGCCAGTAGTACAGGACTAGCGGGAACCGGGGAGCTGTTTTTT.

The CDR3 DNA reads as TGTGCCAGCAGCCGAAGGCTATGGGGCCGCCACGAGCAGTACTTC. Translation gives CASSRRLWGRHEQYF. V usage is TRBV5-6 and J usage is TRBJ2-7; tentatively, D is TRBD1 (5 bases). The CDR3 runs 15 residues. In germline, CDR1 is SGHDT, CDR2 YYEEEE. V was cut by 4 bases and J by 5 bases, with 19 bases left in between. The full variable domain, its missing parts supplied by reference TRBV5-6 and TRBJ2-7, is DAGVTQSPTHLIKTRGQQVTLRCSPKSGHDTVSWYQQALGQGPQFIFQYYEEEERQRGNFPDRFSGHQFPNYSSELNVNALLLGDSALYLCASSRRLWGRHEQYFGPGTRLTVT.

The chain recombines TRBV6-5 with TRBJ2-5; D call uncertain. V was trimmed by 0 bases and J by 2 bases, leaving 7 bases between them. CDR1 is MNHEY, CDR2 SVGAGI, per germline. This CDR3 is 14 amino acids long. The DNA for the CDR3 is TGTGCCAGCAGTTACTCCCCCCGTCAAGAGACCCAGTACTTC. It yields the protein CASSYSPRQETQYF.

CDR3 sequence reads: CASSYRTSGRARVDTQYF. CDR3 nucleotide sequence: TGTGCCAGCAGTTACCGGACTAGCGGGAGGGCCAGGGTAGATACGCAGTATTTT. The chain joins TRBV6-7 to TRBJ2-3, with 15 bases aligning to TRBD2. TRBV6-7 is an open reading frame whose function is uncertain. The CDR3 contains 18 residues. Trimming at V came to 2 bases and at J to 5 bases, leaving 8 bases not matched to a gene.

The V call is TRBV4-1, the J call TRBJ2-7, with TRBD1 as a possible D gene (6 bases). The CDR3 spans 15 residues. Trimming took off 4 bases at V and 2 bases at J, with 15 bases between the two ends. Per germline, CDR1 MGHRA and CDR2 YSYEKL. CDR3 sequence (DNA): TGCGCCAGCAGCCTAAGGGGTACAGGGCCCTACGAGCAGTACTTC. Encoded protein: CASSLRGTGPYEQYF.

The V and J genes are TRBV5-1 and TRBJ2-7; 8 nucleotides line up with TRBD1. There are 13 residues in the CDR3. V was clipped by 4 bases and J by 7 bases; unmatched bases: 7. Germline-derived CDR1 and CDR2 are SGHRS and YFSETQ. CDR3 residues: CASSLWTGWEQYF. CDR3 in DNA: TGCGCCAGCAGCCTGTGGACAGGGTGGGAGCAGTACTTC.

The chain links TRBV4-1 to TRBJ2-3; 9 positions agree with TRBD2. Trimming at V came to 2 bases and at J to 1 base, leaving 4 bases not matched to a gene. Germline CDR1 reads MGHRA; CDR2 reads YSYEKL. The CDR3 totals 16 residues. CDR3 amino acids: CASSQPAGGRTDTQYF. In DNA, the CDR3 is TGCGCCAGCAGCCAACCAGCGGGAGGCCGCACAGATACGCAGTATTTT.

The chain recombines TRBV19 with TRBJ1-2; 7 positions match TRBD1. J lost 2 bases, V lost 5 bases, and 5 bases had no gene match. CDR3 length equals 14 residues. Germline CDR1 is LNHDA and CDR2 is SQIVND (reference sequence). CDR3 DNA sequence: TGTGCCAGTAGTGTAGGGGGCGCAAACTATGGCTACACCTTC. Amino acids: CASSVGGANYGYTF.

The J gene is TRBJ2-7, the V gene TRBV29-1; possible D gene TRBD1, 6 bases. V lost 2 bases to trimming and J lost 2 bases, with 13 bases between them. This CDR3 has 14 residues. CDR1 and CDR2 from the germline V gene are SQVTM and ANQGSEA. The CDR3 region is CSVETRTEAYEQYF. The CDR3 DNA reads as TGCAGCGTTGAAACGCGGACAGAAGCCTACGAGCAGTACTTC.

The rearrangement uses TRBV28 and TRBJ2-7; TRBD1 matches at 7 bases. V was pared by 3 bases and J by 2 bases, with 7 bases of the junction left unmatched. The CDR3 loop spans 15 amino acids. The germline gives CDR1 MDHEN, CDR2 SYDVKM. The CDR3 spells CASSFSRDSTYEQYF. In DNA, the CDR3 is TGTGCCAGCAGTTTCTCCCGGGACAGCACCTACGAGCAGTACTTC.

The chain links TRBV27 to TRBJ1-3, with D possibly being TRBD1 (5 bases). The CDR3 totals 14 residues. Germline V CDR1 and CDR2: MNHEY, SMNVEV (reference sequence). V was cut by 4 bases and J by 3 bases, with 10 bases left in between. The CDR3 region is CASSYGGSGNTIYF. DNA for the CDR3: TGTGCCAGCAGTTACGGGGGTAGTGGAAACACCATATATTTT.

CDR3 sequence: CASEPLLTSGTNEQFF. The CDR3 DNA follows: TGTGCCAGCGAACCCTTACTGACTAGCGGGACCAATGAGCAGTTCTTC. The genes are TRBV28 and TRBJ2-1; 11 bases map to TRBD2. The length of the CDR3 is 16 residues. V shed 8 bases and J 6 bases; nucleotides not matched to a gene: 12. In germline, CDR1 is MDHEN, CDR2 SYDVKM.

The chain combines TRBV19 with TRBJ1-2; D is possibly TRBD1 (5 bases). CDR1 is LNHDA, CDR2 SQIVND, per germline (reference sequence). The germline V and J ends were trimmed by 1 base and 6 bases, with 12 bases remaining between them. The CDR3 spans 14 residues. The chain's CDR3 is CASSIGGGLNGYTF. For the CDR3, the DNA is TGTGCCAGTAGTATAGGTGGGGGTCTGAATGGCTACACCTTC.

The chain has TRBV28 and TRBJ2-5, with TRBD1 matching 7 bases. Trimming cost V 6 bases and J 3 bases; bases outside gene matches: 7. CDR1 and CDR2 from the germline V gene are MDHEN and SYDVKM. The CDR3 spans 14 residues. Written as DNA, the CDR3 is TGTGCCAGCAGATCAGACAGGGCTGAAGAGACCCAGTACTTC. Encoded protein: CASRSDRAEETQYF.

The chain couples TRBV11-2 to TRBJ2-1; D unclear. Germline assignment: CDR1 SGHAT and CDR2 FQNNGV. The CDR3 extends over 13 amino acids. The ends were cut back, 5 bases at V and 10 bases at J, with 15 bases in the middle. Here the CDR3 DNA reads TGTGCCAGCAGCCTCTCCCTGGGCGGAGAGCAGTTCTTC. Amino acid sequence: CASSLSLGGEQFF.

This chain connects TRBV27 to TRBJ2-7; a possible D gene is TRBD1 (5 bases). Germline-derived CDR1 and CDR2 are MNHEY and SMNVEV (reference sequence). V lost 3 bases to trimming and J lost 3 bases, with 15 bases between them. The CDR3 is 15 residues long. The CDR3, as DNA: TGTGCCAGCAGTTTCCACAACAGGAGACACTACGAGCAGTACTTC. It codes for CASSFHNRRHYEQYF.

This clone has just a few counts. V and J are TRBV7-9 and TRBJ2-2; D might be TRBD1 or TRBD2, each matching 6 bases. Germline V CDR1 and CDR2: SEHNR, FQNEAQ (reference sequence). V was pared by 5 bases and J by 6 bases, with 19 bases between. The CDR3 is made up of 16 amino acids. The chain's CDR3 is CASSPSATRGAGELFF. DNA for the CDR3: TGTGCCAGCAGCCCCTCTGCGACTAGGGGGGCCGGGGAGCTGTTTTTT.

The V call is TRBV5-4, the J call TRBJ1-2; 12 bases map to TRBD1. CDR3 length equals 15 residues. In germline, CDR1 is SGHNT, CDR2 YYREEE (reference sequence). V gave up 4 bases and J gave up 8 bases; unmatched junction bases: 9. CDR3 coding DNA: TGTGCCAGCAGCCACAATACCGGGACAGGGGGCGGCTACACCTTC. This gives the protein CASSHNTGTGGGYTF.

The J gene is TRBJ2-3, the V gene TRBV7-9, with no clear D. V lost 2 bases, J lost 2 bases, and 11 bases lay in between. The germline V gene encodes CDR1 SEHNR and CDR2 FQNEAQ (reference sequence). The CDR3 has 15 amino acids. CDR3 sequence (DNA): TGTGCCAGCAGCTTAAGAGTGGATCCCACAGATACGCAGTATTTT. Translated: CASSLRVDPTDTQYF.

V and J are TRBV6-5 and TRBJ2-2; D could derive from TRBD1 or TRBD2 (5 bases each). Germline lookup yields CDR1 MNHEY and CDR2 SVGAGI. This CDR3 has 15 residues. The V gene lost 2 bases and the J gene lost 6 bases, with 13 bases spanning the gap. CDR3 coding DNA: TGTGCCAGCAGTTACGCTGGGACCCGTTCCGGGGAGCTGTTTTTT. It yields the protein CASSYAGTRSGELFF.

V gene TRBV27 combines with J gene TRBJ1-2, with 8 bases matching TRBD1. The CDR3 totals 14 residues. V lost 7 bases to trimming and J lost 3 bases; unmatched junction nucleotides: 7. Germline V CDR1 and CDR2: MNHEY, SMNVEV (reference sequence). The CDR3 DNA sequence: TGTGCCAGCAAACCCGACAGGGGCGACTATGGCTACACCTTC. This encodes CASKPDRGDYGYTF.

The V gene is TRBV13, the J gene TRBJ2-7; 8 bases agree with TRBD2. The trim removed 3 bases at V and 2 bases at J, leaving 3 bases unmatched. CDR1 is PRHDT and CDR2 is FYEKMQ in the germline V gene (reference sequence). This CDR3 is built from 14 residues. CDR3 sequence (DNA): TGTGCCAGCAGCTTTTTAGCGGGACCCTACGAGCAGTACTTC. Residues: CASSFLAGPYEQYF.

This chain links TRBV28 with TRBJ2-3, with a weak D call TRBD1 (6 bases). This CDR3 comprises 14 residues. Per germline, CDR1 MDHEN and CDR2 SYDVKM. V gave up 5 bases and J gave up 2 bases, with 11 bases separating them. Here the CDR3 DNA reads TGTGCCAGCAGTCCGGGACAACACACAGATACGCAGTATTTT. It translates to CASSPGQHTDTQYF.

This chain links TRBV30 with TRBJ1-3; D ambiguous. Between the trimmed V and J ends, which lost 1 base and 2 bases, there was a span of 9 bases. Germline loops: CDR1 GTSNPN, CDR2 SVGIG (reference sequence). The CDR3 extends over 14 amino acids. The DNA for the CDR3 is TGTGCCTGGAGTGGGGGAGTTACTGGAAACACCATATATTTT. The encoded protein is CAWSGGVTGNTIYF.

The J gene is TRBJ2-1, the V gene TRBV19, with D unresolved. CDR1 is LNHDA, CDR2 SQIVND, per germline (reference sequence). The CDR3 extends over 9 amino acids. V gave up 9 bases and J gave up 8 bases, with 5 bases separating them. CDR3 loop: CASADEQFF. CDR3 nucleotide sequence: TGTGCCAGCGCGGATGAGCAGTTCTTC. Full variable domain (rest looked up from reference TRBV19 and TRBJ2-1): DGGITQSPKYLFRKEGQNVTLSCEQNLNHDAMYWYRQDPGQGLRLIYYSQIVNDFQKGDIAEGYSVSREKKESFPLTVTSAQKNPTAFYLCASADEQFFGPGTRLTVL.

The chain links TRBV13 to TRBJ2-1; D unclear. The germline CDR1 and CDR2 sequences are PRHDT and FYEKMQ (reference sequence). The CDR3 covers 15 residues. V was clipped by 5 bases and J by 6 bases, with 17 bases between them. The CDR3 coding sequence is TGTGCCAGCAGCCCGGACCCAGCACCCAGCAATGAGCAGTTCTTC. It translates to CASSPDPAPSNEQFF.

The V call is TRBV13, the J call TRBJ1-1, with D unclear. V gave up 1 base and J gave up 10 bases, with 19 bases separating them. The CDR3 loop spans 15 amino acids. Germline lookup yields CDR1 PRHDT and CDR2 FYEKMQ (reference sequence). The CDR3 sequence is CASSLVYNQQPSAFF. In DNA, the CDR3 is TGTGCCAGCAGCTTAGTTTATAACCAACAACCTTCAGCTTTCTTT.

CDR3 nucleotide sequence: TGTGCCAGCAGCATTTCCGGGACAGGGATATACGAGCAGTACTTC. Protein sequence: CASSISGTGIYEQYF. The V and J genes are TRBV21-1 and TRBJ2-7; the D call in the table, TRBD1, was not verified against the DNA. TRBV21-1 is a known pseudogene. The CDR3 has 15 residues.

The rearrangement uses TRBV11-2 and TRBJ2-7; 12 bases fit TRBD2. The CDR3 has 16 residues. V lost 5 bases, J lost 7 bases, and 12 bases stayed unmatched. Germline CDR1 is SGHAT and CDR2 is FQNNGV. This CDR3 reads CASSPSASGRDREQYF. Written as DNA, the CDR3 is TGTGCCAGCAGCCCCAGTGCTAGCGGGAGGGACAGGGAGCAGTACTTC.

The chain uses TRBV5-6 and TRBJ2-3; 8 bases align to TRBD1. The CDR3 loop spans 15 amino acids. Germline CDR1 is SGHDT and CDR2 is YYEEEE. V trimming: 5 bases; J trimming: 5 bases; junction bases outside the gene matches: 10. CDR3 sequence: CASRTQGARVDTQYF. The CDR3 coding sequence is TGTGCCAGCAGGACCCAGGGGGCGCGGGTAGATACGCAGTATTTT.